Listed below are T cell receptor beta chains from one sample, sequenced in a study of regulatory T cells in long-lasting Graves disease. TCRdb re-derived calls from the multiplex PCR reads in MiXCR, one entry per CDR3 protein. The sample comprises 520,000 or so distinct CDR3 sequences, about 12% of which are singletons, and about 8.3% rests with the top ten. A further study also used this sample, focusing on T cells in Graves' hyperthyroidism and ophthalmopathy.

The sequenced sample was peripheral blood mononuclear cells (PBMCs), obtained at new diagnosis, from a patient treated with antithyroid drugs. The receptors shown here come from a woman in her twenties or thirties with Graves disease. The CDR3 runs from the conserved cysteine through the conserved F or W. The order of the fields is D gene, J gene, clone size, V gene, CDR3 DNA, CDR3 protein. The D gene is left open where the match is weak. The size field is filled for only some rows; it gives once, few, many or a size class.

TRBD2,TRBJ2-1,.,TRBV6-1,TGTGCCAGCAGTGGGGGGCTAGCGGGAGACTCCTCCTACAATGAGCAGTTCTTC,CASSGGLAGDSSYNEQFF
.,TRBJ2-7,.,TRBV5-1,TGCGCCAGCAGCTTGACCCCCTCCCCGGGAAAAGGGAAATACGAGCAGTACTTC,CASSLTPSPGKGKYEQYF
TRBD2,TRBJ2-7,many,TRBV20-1,TGCAGTGCTAGAGATCCGCGAGCGGGAGGGTACGAGCAGTACTTC,CSARDPRAGGYEQYF
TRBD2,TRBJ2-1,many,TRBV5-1,TGCGCCAGCTCGGGGGAGGGAAATGAGCAGTTCTTC,CASSGEGNEQFF
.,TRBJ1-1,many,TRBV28,TGTGCCAGCAGTGTTGGACGGACCTACTTTATGAACACTGAAGCTTTCTTT,CASSVGRTYFMNTEAFF
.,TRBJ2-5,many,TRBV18,TGTGCCAGCACCAGCCCGGGGGACCGCAAAGAGACCCAGTACTTC,CASTSPGDRKETQYF
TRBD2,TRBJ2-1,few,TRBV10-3,TGTGCCATCAGTGAGTCCGAGGGAGGGGACAATGAGCAGTTCTTC,CAISESEGGDNEQFF
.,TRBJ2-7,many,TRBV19,TGTGCCAGTTCGGGGCTGGAAACCACGATCGGGTTGCGACCGTCCCCCTACGAGCAGTACTTC,CASSGLETTIGLRPSPYEQYF
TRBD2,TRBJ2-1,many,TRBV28,TGTGCCAGCAGTTTAGTTTCGGCGGGAGGGCGCAATGAGCAGTTCTTC,CASSLVSAGGRNEQFF
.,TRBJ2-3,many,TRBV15,TGTGCCACCAGCAGAGCCGGGAGCACAGATACGCAGTATTTT,CATSRAGSTDTQYF
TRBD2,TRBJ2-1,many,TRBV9,TGTGCCAGCAGCGTAGCAAGCGGGAGGGTGAATGAGCAGTTCTTC,CASSVASGRVNEQFF
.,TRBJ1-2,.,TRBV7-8,.,CASSSSPYGYAF
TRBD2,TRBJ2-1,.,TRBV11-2,TGTGCCAGCAGCCAACTAGCGGGAGACCACAATGAGCAGTTCTTC,CASSQLAGDHNEQFF
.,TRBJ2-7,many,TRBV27,TGTGCCAGCGGCAAGACTAGGTACGAGCAGTACTTC,CASGKTRYEQYF
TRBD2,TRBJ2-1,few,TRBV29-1,TGCAGCGTTGAAAGGACTAGCGGGTTCGGGCAGTTCTTC,CSVERTSGFGQFF
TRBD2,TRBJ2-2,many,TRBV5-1,TGCGCCAGCAGGGGACTAGCGGGGATCGGGGAGCTGTTTTTT,CASRGLAGIGELFF
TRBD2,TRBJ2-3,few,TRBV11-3,TGTGCCAGCAGCTTAGATCTAGAAGCGGGGTTAACAGATACGCAGTATTTT,CASSLDLEAGLTDTQYF
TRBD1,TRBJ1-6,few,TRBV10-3,TGTGCCATCAGTGATCCGACAGGGGTGGACAATTCACCCCTCCACTTT,CAISDPTGVDNSPLHF
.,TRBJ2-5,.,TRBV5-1,TGCGCCAGCAGCCTCAACACGGGGGCCCAAGAGACCCAGTACTTC,CASSLNTGAQETQYF
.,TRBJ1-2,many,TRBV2,TGTGCCAGCAGTGAACTAGGCCGGACAGCCCTCTATGGCTACACCTTC,CASSELGRTALYGYTF
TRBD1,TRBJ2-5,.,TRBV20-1,TGCAGTGCCCCGACAGGGGGCGGGACCCAGTACTTC,CSAPTGGGTQYF
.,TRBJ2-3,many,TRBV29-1,TGCAGCGCCCGACTACGAGATACGCAGTATTTT,CSARLRDTQYF
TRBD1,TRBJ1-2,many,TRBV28,TGTGCCAGCAGTTTACCTGGACAGGGACATGGCTACACCTTC,CASSLPGQGHGYTF
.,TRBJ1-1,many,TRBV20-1,TGCAGTGCCACAAAAGGGGGGGCTTGGAACACTGAAGCTTTCTTT,CSATKGGAWNTEAFF
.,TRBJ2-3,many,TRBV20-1,TGCAGTGCTAGACTGGGCCCCTTGGCAGATACGCAGTATTTT,CSARLGPLADTQYF
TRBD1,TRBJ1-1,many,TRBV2,TGTGCCAGCACCCGGACAGGGTGGGACACTGAAGCTTTCTTT,CASTRTGWDTEAFF
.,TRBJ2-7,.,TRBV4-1,TGCGCCAGCAGCCAAGAGCCTGCCTACGAGCAGTACTTC,CASSQEPAYEQYF
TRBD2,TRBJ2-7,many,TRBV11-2,TGTGCCAGCAGCTTTGGGTCGTCTAGCGGGACCTACGAGCAGTACTTC,CASSFGSSSGTYEQYF
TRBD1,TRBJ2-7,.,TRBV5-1,TGCGCCAGCAGCTATACGACAGGGGGCGAGCAGTACTTC,CASSYTTGGEQYF
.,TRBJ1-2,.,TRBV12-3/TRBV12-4,TGTGCCAGCAGTCCGGTCAACGGTTATGGCTACACCTTC,CASSPVNGYGYTF
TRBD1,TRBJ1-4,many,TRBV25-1,TGTGCCAGCAGTGAAGGTGGACAGGGGGGAGAAAAACTGTTTTTT,CASSEGGQGGEKLFF
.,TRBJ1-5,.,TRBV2,TGTGCCAGCCACTATCATCGGTCTCCGAGCAATCAGCCCCAGCATTTT,CASHYHRSPSNQPQHF
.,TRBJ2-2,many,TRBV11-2,TGTGCCAGCAGCTTAGTGTATGGGGAGCTGTTTTTT,CASSLVYGELFF
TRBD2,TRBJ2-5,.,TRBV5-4,TGTGCCAGCAGCCATCGGGAGGGAGAGACCCAGTACTTC,CASSHREGETQYF
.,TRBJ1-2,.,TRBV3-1,TGTGCCAGCAGCCAAGATCCGGGGGCCAACTATGGCTACACCTTC,CASSQDPGANYGYTF
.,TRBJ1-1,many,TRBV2,TGTGCCAGCAGTGTGGGAGCGGGCACTGAAGCTTTCTTT,CASSVGAGTEAFF
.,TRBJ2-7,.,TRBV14,TGTGCCAGCAGCCAAAACCCCTCGTACGAGCAGTACTTC,CASSQNPSYEQYF
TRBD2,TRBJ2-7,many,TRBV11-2,TGTGCCAGCAGCTTAGACACTAGCGGGAGTTTAGGTCGGTACGAGCAGTACTTC,CASSLDTSGSLGRYEQYF
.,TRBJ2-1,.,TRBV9,TGTGCCAGCAGCGTAGGGAGGACGGGAGCTGAGCAGTTCTTC,CASSVGRTGAEQFF
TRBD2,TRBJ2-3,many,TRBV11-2,TGTGCCAGCAGCGAACGAAAAGCGGGACTAGCGGGAACGGATACGCAGTATTTT,CASSERKAGLAGTDTQYF
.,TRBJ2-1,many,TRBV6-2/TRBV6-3,TGTGCCAGCAGTTACTCCTGGACCCCCTCCTACAATGAGCAGTTCTTC,CASSYSWTPSYNEQFF
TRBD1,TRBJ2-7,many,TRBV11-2,TGTGCCAGCAGCTTCGGCGTGACAGGGACCTACGAGCAGTACTTC,CASSFGVTGTYEQYF
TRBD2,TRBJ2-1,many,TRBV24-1,TGTGCCACCAGTGATCTAGCGGGAGGAAACAATGAGCAGTTCTTC,CATSDLAGGNNEQFF
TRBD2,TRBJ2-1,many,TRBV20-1,TGCAGTGCTAGAGATTTACTGGGCAGCGGGAGATCCTATGAGCAGTTCTTC,CSARDLLGSGRSYEQFF
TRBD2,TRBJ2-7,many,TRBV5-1,TGCGCCAGCAGAAACGGGACTAGCGCAGGATACGAGCAGTACTTC,CASRNGTSAGYEQYF
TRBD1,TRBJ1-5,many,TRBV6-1,TGTGCCAGCAGTGAAGCACGAGGGACAGGGGCATATCAGCCCCAGCATTTT,CASSEARGTGAYQPQHF
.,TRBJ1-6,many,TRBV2,TGTGCCAGCAGTGACCGGTGGAATTCACCCCTCCACTTT,CASSDRWNSPLHF
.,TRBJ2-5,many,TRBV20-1,TGCAGTGCTAGCCCTGCGGAAGAGACCCAGTACTTC,CSASPAEETQYF
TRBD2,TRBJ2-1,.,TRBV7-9,TGTGCCAGCAGCTTAGGGCGGCGCGGGAGAAATTCCTACAATGAGCAGTTCTTC,CASSLGRRGRNSYNEQFF
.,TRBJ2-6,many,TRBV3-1,TGTGCCAGCAGCCAAGACTATCCCCCGGACCACTCTGGGGCCAACGTCCTGACTTTC,CASSQDYPPDHSGANVLTF
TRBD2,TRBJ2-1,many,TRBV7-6,TGTGCCAGCAGCTTCGTAGCGGGGGGGGAGCAGTTCTTC,CASSFVAGGEQFF
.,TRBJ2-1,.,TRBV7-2,TGTGCCAGCAGCATACTAGACAATGAGCAGTTCTTC,CASSILDNEQFF
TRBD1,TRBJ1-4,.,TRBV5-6,TGTGCCAGCAGCGCCGGGACAGGGGCAGGAGAAAAACTGTTTTTT,CASSAGTGAGEKLFF
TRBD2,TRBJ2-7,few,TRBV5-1,TGCGCCAGCAGCTTGGGACTAGCGGGAGGGCTCGAGCAGTACTTC,CASSLGLAGGLEQYF
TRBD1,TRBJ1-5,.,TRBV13,TGTGCCAGCAGCTTATCGGGGGACAGAAGGAGGTCTAGCAATCAGCCCCAGCATTTT,CASSLSGDRRRSSNQPQHF
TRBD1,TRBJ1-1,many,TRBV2,TGTGCCAGCAGTGTAACAGGGGGAGTGACTGAAGCTTTCTTT,CASSVTGGVTEAFF
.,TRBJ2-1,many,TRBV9,TGTGCCAGCAGCAACGTAGGCTATTTCGATGAGCAGTTCTTC,CASSNVGYFDEQFF
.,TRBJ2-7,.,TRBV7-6,TGTGCCAGCAGCCCCTGGACTGGTGGATACGAGCAGTACTTC,CASSPWTGGYEQYF
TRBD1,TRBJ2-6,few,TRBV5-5,TGTGCCAGCAGCACACGGACAGGGTCCTCTGGGGCCAACGTCCTGACTTTC,CASSTRTGSSGANVLTF
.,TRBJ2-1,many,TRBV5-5,TGTGCCAGCAGATTGAGCGGGACAGGTTATGAGCAGTTCTTC,CASRLSGTGYEQFF